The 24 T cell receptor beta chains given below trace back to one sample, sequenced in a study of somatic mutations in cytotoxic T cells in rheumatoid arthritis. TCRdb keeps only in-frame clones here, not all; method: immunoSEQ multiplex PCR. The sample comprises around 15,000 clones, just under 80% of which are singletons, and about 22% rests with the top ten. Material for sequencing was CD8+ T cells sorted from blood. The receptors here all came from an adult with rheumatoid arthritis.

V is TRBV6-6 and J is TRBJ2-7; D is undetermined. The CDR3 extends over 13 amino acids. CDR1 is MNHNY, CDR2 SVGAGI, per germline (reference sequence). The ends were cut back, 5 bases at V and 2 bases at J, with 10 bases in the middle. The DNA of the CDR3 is TGTGCCAGCAGTCCCGGGCCGGCCTACGAGCAGTACTTC. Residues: CASSPGPAYEQYF.

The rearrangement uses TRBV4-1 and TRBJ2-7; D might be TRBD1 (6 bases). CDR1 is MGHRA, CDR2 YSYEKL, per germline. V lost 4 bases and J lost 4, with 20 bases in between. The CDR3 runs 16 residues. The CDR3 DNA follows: TGCGCCAGCAGCCTCCCCCCCGAGGGGGACCCGTACGAGCAGTACTTC. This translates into CASSLPPEGDPYEQYF.

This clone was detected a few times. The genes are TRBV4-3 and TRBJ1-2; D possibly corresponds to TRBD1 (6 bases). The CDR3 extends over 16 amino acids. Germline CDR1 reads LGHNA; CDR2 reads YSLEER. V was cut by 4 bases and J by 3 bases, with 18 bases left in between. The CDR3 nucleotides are TGCGCCAGCAGCCGAAACCCGTACAGGGATGACTATGGCTACACCTTC. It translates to CASSRNPYRDDYGYTF.

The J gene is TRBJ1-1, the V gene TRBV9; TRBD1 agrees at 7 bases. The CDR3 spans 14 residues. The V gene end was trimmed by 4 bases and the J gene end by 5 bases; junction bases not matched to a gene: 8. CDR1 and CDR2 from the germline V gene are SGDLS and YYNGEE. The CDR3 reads CASSPGQAATEAFF. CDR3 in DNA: TGTGCCAGCAGCCCCGGACAGGCTGCGACTGAAGCTTTCTTT.

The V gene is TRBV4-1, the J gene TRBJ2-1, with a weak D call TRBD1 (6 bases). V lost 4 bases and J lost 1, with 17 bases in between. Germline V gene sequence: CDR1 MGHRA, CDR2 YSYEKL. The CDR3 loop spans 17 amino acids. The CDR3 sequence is CASSRYPHRDSYNEQFF. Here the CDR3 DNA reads TGCGCCAGCAGCCGATACCCGCACAGGGATTCCTACAATGAGCAGTTCTTC.

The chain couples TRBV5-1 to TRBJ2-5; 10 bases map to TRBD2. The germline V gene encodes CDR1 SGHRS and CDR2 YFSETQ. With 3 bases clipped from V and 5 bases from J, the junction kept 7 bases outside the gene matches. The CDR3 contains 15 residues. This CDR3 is CASSSSLAGDETQYF. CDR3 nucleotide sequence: TGCGCCAGCAGCTCAAGTCTAGCGGGAGACGAGACCCAGTACTTC.

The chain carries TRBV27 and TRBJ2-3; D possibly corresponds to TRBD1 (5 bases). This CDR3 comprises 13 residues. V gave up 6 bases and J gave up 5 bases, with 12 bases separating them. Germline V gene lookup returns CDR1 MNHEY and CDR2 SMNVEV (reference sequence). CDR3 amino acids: CASSQGFGDTQYF. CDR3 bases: TGTGCCAGCAGCCAGGGTTTTGGAGATACGCAGTATTTT.

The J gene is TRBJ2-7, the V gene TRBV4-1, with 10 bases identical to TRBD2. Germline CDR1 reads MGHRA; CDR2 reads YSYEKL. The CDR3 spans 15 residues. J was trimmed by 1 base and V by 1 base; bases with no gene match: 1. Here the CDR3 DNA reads TGCGCCAGCAGCCAAGCTAGCGGGAGTTCCTACGAGCAGTACTTC. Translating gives CASSQASGSSYEQYF.

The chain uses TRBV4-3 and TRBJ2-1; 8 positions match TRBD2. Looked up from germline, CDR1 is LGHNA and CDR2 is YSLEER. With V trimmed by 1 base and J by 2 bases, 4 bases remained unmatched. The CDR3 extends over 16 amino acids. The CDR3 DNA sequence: TGCGCCAGCAGCCAAGTGGACGGGAGGGCCTACAATGAGCAGTTCTTC. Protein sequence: CASSQVDGRAYNEQFF.

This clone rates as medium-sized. In nucleotides, the CDR3 is TGTGCCAGCAGCGTAGTTGAGACAGGGATCTTCTATGGCTACACCTTC. It is translated as CASSVVETGIFYGYTF. V usage is TRBV9 and J usage is TRBJ1-2, with 7 bases lining up with TRBD1. This CDR3 region has 16 residues. J was trimmed by 4 bases and V by 0 bases; bases with no gene match: 9. In germline, CDR1 is SGDLS, CDR2 YYNGEE.

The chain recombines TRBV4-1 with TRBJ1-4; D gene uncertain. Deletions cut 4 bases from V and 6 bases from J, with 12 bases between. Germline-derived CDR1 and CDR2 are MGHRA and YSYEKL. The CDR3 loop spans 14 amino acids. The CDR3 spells CASSPGSGYEKLFF. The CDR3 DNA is TGCGCCAGCAGCCCGGGATCGGGCTATGAAAAACTGTTTTTT.

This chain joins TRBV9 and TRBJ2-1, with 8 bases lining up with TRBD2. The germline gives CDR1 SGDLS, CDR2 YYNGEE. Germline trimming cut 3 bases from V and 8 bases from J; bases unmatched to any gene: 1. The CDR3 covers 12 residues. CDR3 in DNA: TGTGCCAGCAGCGCCGGGGGGGATGAGCAGTTCTTC. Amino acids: CASSAGGDEQFF.

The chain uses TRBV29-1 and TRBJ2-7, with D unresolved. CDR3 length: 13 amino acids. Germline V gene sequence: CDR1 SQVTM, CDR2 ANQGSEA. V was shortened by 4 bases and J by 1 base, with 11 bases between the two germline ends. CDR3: CSVVRGDSYEQYF. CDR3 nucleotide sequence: TGCAGCGTTGTACGAGGAGATTCCTACGAGCAGTACTTC.

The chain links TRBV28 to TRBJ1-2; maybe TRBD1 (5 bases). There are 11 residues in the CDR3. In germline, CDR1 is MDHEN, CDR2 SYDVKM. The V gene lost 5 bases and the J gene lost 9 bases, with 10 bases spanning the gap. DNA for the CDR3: TGTGCCAGCAGTACGGACACACGCTACACCTTC. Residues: CASSTDTRYTF.

CDR3 nucleotides: TGTGCCAGCAGCTTGTGGACTAGCGGGAATGATGAGCAGTTCTTC. This gives the protein CASSLWTSGNDEQFF. The gene calls are TRBV5-6 and TRBJ2-1, with TRBD2 matching over 12 bases. The CDR3 spans 15 residues. V gave up 1 base and J gave up 8 bases; unmatched junction bases: 4. Per the germline V gene, CDR1 is SGHDT and CDR2 is YYEEEE. The variable domain in full, with the rest retrieved from reference TRBV5-6 and TRBJ2-1, is DAGVTQSPTHLIKTRGQQVTLRCSPKSGHDTVSWYQQALGQGPQFIFQYYEEEERQRGNFPDRFSGHQFPNYSSELNVNALLLGDSALYLCASSLWTSGNDEQFFGPGTRLTVL.

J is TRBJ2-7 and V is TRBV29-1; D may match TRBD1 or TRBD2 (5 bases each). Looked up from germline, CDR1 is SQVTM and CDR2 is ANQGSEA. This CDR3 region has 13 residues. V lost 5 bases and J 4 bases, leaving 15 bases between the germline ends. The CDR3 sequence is CSVSWGSGYEQYF. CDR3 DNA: TGCAGCGTTTCCTGGGGCTCGGGGTACGAGCAGTACTTC.

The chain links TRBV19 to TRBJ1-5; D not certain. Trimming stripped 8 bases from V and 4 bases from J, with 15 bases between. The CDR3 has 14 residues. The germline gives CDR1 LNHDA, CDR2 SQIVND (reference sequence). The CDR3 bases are TGTGCCAGTCGACCCTTAACGGGGAATCAGCCCCAGCATTTT. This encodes CASRPLTGNQPQHF.

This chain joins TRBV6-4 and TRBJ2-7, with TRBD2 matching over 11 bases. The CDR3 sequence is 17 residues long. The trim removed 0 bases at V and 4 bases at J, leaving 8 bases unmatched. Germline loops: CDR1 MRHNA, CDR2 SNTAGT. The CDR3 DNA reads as TGTGCCAGCAGTGACTCCCCCGGGACTAGCGGAGGTTACGAGCAGTACTTC. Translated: CASSDSPGTSGGYEQYF.

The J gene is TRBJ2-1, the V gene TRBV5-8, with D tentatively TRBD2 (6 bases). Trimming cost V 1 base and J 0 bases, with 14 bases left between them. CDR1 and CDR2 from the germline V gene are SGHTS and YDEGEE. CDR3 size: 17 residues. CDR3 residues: CASSLRRDFISYNEQFF. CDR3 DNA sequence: TGTGCCAGCAGCTTGAGAAGGGACTTCATCTCCTACAATGAGCAGTTCTTC.

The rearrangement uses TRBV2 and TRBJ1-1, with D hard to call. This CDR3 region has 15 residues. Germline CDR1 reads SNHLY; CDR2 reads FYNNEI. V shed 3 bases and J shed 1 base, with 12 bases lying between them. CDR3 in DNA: TGTGCCAGCAGTGATCTCGAAGGGTGGAACACTGAAGCTTTCTTT. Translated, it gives CASSDLEGWNTEAFF.

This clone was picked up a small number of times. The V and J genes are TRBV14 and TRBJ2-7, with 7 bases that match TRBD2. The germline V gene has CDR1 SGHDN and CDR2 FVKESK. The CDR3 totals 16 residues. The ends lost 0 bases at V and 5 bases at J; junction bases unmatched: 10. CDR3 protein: CASSQDKRTRAHEQYF. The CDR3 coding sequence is TGTGCCAGCAGCCAAGATAAACGGACTAGGGCCCACGAGCAGTACTTC.

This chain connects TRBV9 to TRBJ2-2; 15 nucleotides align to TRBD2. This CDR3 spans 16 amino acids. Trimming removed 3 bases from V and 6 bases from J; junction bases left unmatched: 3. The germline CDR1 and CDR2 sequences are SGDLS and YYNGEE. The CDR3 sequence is CASSEGLAGGPGELFF. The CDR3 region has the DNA TGTGCCAGCAGCGAAGGACTAGCGGGAGGGCCCGGGGAGCTGTTTTTT.

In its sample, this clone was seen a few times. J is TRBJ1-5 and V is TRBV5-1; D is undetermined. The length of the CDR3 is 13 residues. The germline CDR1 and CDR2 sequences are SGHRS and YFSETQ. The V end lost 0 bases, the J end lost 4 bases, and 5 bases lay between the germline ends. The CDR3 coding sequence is TGCGCCAGCAGCTTGGACTGGAATCAGCCCCAGCATTTT. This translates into CASSLDWNQPQHF. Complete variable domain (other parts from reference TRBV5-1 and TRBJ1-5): KAGVTQTPRYLIKTRGQQVTLSCSPISGHRSVSWYQQTPGQGLQFLFEYFSETQRNKGNFPGRFSGRQFSNSRSEMNVSTLELGDSALYLCASSLDWNQPQHFGDGTRLSIL.

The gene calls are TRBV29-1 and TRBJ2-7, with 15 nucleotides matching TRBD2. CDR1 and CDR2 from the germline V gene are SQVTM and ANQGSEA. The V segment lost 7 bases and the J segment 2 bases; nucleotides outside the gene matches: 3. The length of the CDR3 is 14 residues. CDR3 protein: CSGTSGRGPYEQYF. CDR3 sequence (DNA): TGCAGCGGGACTAGCGGGAGGGGTCCCTACGAGCAGTACTTC.